This TCR beta chain was recovered during a study of shared T cell receptors in the human thymus. Assay used: immunoSEQ multiplex PCR; TCRdb lists only in-frame clones, some missing. The data hold hundreds of thousands of clones, with approximately 95% observed a single time. The J segment lost 0 bases and the V segment lost 4 bases, leaving 9 bases of the junction unmatched. Germline CDR1 and CDR2: MDHEN and SYDVKM. The CDR3 runs 17 residues. The sample taken for sequencing was thymocytes. The gene calls are TRBV28 and TRBJ2-3; 8 positions match TRBD2. The clonotype originates from a human donor. The CDR3 region has the DNA TGTGCCAGCAGTTATTGGGCAAGCGGGAGAAGCACAGATACGCAGTATTTT. Translating gives CASSYWASGRSTDTQYF.